This TCR beta chain was sequenced for a study of cytomegalovirus exposure and HLA in healthy donors. Study observations and caveats: A later analysis, which compared TCR beta chains of equal frequency, found the HLA-associated ones more clonally expanded. Some V segments, including TRBV6-2 and TRBV6-3, were excluded as indistinguishable. Earlier analysis found most TCR beta V segments productive about 90% or about 30% of the time.

The germline CDR1 and CDR2 sequences are SGHDN and FVKESK. Trimming removed 5 bases from V and 4 bases from J, with 14 bases in between. There are 15 residues in the CDR3. This clone was seen a few times. Its antigen is as yet unknown. 13 Jbeta primers and 60 Vbeta primers were used for the PCR. TCRdb keeps only in-frame clones here, not all; method: immunoSEQ multiplex PCR. The sample carries under 250,000 clones, approximately 85% recorded once. The receptor was derived from a woman aged 45 to 65 in good health and CMV-seronegative. Sequencing was carried out using PBMCs. The chain links TRBV14 to TRBJ1-4; no firm D call. CDR3 DNA sequence: TGTGCCAGCAGCAAAAGAACTGATTATAATGAAAAACTGTTTTTT. It yields the protein CASSKRTDYNEKLFF.